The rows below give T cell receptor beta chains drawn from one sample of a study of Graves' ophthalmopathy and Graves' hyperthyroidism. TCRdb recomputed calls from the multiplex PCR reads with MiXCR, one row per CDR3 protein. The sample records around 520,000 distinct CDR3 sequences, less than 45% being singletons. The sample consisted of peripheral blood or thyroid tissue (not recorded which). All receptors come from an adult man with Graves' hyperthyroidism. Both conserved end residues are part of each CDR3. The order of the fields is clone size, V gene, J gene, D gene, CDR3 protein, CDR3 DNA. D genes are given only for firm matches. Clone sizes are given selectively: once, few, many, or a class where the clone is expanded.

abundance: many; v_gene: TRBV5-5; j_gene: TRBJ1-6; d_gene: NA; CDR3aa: CASSSILSPLHF; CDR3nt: TGTGCCAGCAGTTCCATCCTTTCACCCCTCCACTTT
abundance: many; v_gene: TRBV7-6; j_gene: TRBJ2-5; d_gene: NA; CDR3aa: CASSSTSFETQYF; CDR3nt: TGTGCCAGCAGTTCGACTAGTTTTGAGACCCAGTACTTC
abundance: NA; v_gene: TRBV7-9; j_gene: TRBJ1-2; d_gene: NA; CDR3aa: CASSGEIGYTF; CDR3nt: TGTGCCAGCAGCGGGGAGATCGGCTACACCTTC
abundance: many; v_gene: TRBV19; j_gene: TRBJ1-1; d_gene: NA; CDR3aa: CASMGVGGLNTEAFF; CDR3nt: TGTGCCAGTATGGGGGTAGGGGGTTTGAACACTGAAGCTTTCTTT
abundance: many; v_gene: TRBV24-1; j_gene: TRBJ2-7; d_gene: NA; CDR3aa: CATTQDTLNEQYF; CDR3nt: TGTGCCACCACCCAGGACACCCTCAACGAGCAGTACTTC
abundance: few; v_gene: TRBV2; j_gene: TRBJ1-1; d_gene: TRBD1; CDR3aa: CATGQGQYEAFF; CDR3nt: TGTGCCACCGGACAGGGTCAATACGAAGCTTTCTTT
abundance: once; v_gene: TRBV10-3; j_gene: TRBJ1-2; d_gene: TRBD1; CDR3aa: CAIAGTGFRGYTF; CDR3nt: TGTGCCATCGCCGGGACAGGGTTTCGGGGCTACACCTTC
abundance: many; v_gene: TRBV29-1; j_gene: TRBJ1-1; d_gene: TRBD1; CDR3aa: CSVVMDRARTEAFF; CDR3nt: TGCAGCGTTGTAATGGACAGGGCGCGAACTGAAGCTTTCTTT
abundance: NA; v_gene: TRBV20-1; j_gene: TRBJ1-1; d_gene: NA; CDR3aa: CSASKAGGTYLVAEAFF; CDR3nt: TGCAGTGCTAGTAAAGCGGGGGGCACTTATCTTGTAGCTGAAGCTTTCTTT
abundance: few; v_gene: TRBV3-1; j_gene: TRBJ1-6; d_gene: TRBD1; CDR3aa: CASSQDRGQAVTPLHF; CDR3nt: TGTGCCAGCAGCCAAGATCGGGGACAGGCCGTTACGCCCCTCCACTTT
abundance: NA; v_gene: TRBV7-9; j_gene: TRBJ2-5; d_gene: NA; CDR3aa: CASSSGGLGTQYF; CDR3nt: TGTGCCAGCAGCTCCGGGGGGCTAGGGACCCAGTACTTC
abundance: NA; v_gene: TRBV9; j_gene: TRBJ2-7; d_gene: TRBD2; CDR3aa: CASSPGTSGYNEQYF; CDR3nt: TGTGCCAGCAGCCCAGGGACTAGCGGCTACAATGAGCAGTACTTC
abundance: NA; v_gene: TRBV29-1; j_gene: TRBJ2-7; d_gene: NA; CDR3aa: CSFGGEQYF; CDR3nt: TGCAGTTTTGGAGGCGAGCAGTACTTC
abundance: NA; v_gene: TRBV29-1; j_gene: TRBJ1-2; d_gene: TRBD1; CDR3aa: CSPGQGAYGYTF; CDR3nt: TGCAGCCCAGGACAGGGAGCTTATGGCTACACCTTC
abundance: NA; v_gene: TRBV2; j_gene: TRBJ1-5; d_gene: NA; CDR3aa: CASSPSGRRNQPQHF; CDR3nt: TGTGCCAGCAGTCCTAGCGGGAGGCGCAATCAGCCCCAGCATTTT
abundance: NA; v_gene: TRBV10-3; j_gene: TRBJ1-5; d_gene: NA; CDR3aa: CAIRDRDSNQPQHF; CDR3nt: TGTGCCATCAGGGACAGAGATAGCAATCAGCCCCAGCATTTT
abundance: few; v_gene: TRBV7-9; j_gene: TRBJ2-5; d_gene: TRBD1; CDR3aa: CASSLRRQGTETQYF; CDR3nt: TGTGCCAGCAGTCTCCGGAGACAGGGGACAGAGACCCAGTACTTC
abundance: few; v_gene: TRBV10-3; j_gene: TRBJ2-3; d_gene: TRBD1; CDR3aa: CAIGQGADTQYF; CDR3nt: TGTGCCATAGGACAGGGAGCCGATACGCAGTATTTT
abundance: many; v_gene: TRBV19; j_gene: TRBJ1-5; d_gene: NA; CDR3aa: CASSSTQGPSSNQPQHF; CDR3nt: TGTGCCAGTAGCTCCACCCAGGGACCATCTAGCAATCAGCCCCAGCATTTT
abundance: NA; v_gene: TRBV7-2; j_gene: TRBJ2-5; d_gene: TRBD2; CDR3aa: CASSLKGVSGGSQETQYF; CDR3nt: TGTGCCAGCAGCTTAAAAGGAGTGAGCGGGGGGAGCCAAGAGACCCAGTACTTC
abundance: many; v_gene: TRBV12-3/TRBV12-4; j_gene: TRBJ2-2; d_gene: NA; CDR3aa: CASSFYGELFF; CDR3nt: TGTGCCAGCAGTTTTTACGGGGAGCTGTTTTTT
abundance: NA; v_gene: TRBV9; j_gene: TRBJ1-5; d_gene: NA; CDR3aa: CASSVGGQINQPQHF; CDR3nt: TGTGCCAGCAGCGTAGGTGGTCAGATTAATCAGCCCCAGCATTTT
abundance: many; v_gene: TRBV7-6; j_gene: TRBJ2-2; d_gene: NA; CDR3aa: CASSDSPGMGTGELFF; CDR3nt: TGTGCCAGCAGCGACTCCCCCGGGATGGGCACCGGGGAGCTGTTTTTT
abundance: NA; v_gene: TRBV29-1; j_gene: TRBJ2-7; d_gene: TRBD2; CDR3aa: CSAELAGGIYEQYF; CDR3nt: TGCAGCGCCGAACTAGCGGGAGGGATCTACGAGCAGTACTTC
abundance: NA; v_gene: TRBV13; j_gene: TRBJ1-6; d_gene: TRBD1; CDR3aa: CASSLRGGGGLFRNSPLHF; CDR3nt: TGTGCCAGCAGCCTCAGGGGGGGAGGGGGGTTGTTTCGTAATTCACCCCTCCACTTT
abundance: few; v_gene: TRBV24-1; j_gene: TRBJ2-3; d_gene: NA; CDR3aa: CATSDTLRGSTDTQYF; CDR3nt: TGTGCCACCAGTGATACCCTACGCGGTAGCACAGATACGCAGTATTTT
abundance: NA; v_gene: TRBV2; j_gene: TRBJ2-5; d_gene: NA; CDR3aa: CASRGGSWGETQYF; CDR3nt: TGTGCCAGCAGGGGCGGCTCCTGGGGTGAGACCCAGTACTTC
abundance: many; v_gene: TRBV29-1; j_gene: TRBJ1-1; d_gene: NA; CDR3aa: CSVEDQYTEAFF; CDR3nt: TGCAGCGTTGAAGATCAGTACACTGAAGCTTTCTTT
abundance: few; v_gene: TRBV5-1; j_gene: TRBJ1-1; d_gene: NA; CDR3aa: CASSTMGGGTEAFF; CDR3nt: TGCGCCAGCAGCACAATGGGGGGGGGCACTGAAGCTTTCTTT
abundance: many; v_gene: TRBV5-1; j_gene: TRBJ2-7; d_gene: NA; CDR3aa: CASSPAGANEQYF; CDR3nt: TGCGCCAGCAGCCCGGCAGGCGCGAACGAGCAGTACTTC
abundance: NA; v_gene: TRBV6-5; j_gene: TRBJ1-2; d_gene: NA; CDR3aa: CASSYSSNPTISKGYTF; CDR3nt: TGTGCCAGCAGTTACTCTTCCAACCCAACTATTTCTAAGGGCTACACCTTC
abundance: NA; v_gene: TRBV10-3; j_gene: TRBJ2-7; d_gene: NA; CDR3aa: CAISGRGPGTSYEQYF; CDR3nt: TGTGCCATCAGTGGAAGGGGACCAGGCACCTCCTACGAGCAGTACTTC
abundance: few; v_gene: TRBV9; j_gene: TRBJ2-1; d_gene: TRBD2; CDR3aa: CASSVSASGVYNEQFF; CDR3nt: TGTGCCAGCAGCGTTTCTGCTAGCGGGGTATACAATGAGCAGTTCTTC
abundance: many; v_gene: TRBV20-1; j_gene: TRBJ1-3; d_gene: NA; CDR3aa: CSAREVLSGNTIYF; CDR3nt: TGCAGTGCACGGGAGGTTCTCTCTGGAAACACCATATATTTT
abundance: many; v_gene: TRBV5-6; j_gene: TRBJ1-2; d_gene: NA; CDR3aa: CASSLDSGQRYGYTF; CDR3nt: TGTGCCAGCAGCTTGGATTCGGGCCAGCGTTATGGCTACACCTTC
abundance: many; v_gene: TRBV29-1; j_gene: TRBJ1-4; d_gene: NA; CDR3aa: CSVDREGEKLFF; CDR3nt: TGCAGCGTTGATAGGGAAGGCGAAAAACTGTTTTTT
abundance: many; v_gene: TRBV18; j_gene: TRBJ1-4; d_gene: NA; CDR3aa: CASSPGEKLFF; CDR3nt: TGTGCCAGCAGTCCCGGTGAAAAACTGTTTTTT